The next 31 T cell receptor beta chains were all read from a single sample in a study of blood T cell repertoires in COVID-19. Some clones are missing from TCRdb's copy, which holds only in-frame ones; the method was immunoSEQ multiplex PCR. The sample lists 250,000 to 350,000 clones, around nine tenths occurring once. Sequencing used peripheral blood. These TCRs come from a woman aged 25 to 39 with COVID-19, enrolled during active disease.

The chain has TRBV4-1 and TRBJ2-5; TRBD2 matches at 7 bases. Germline CDR1 MGHRA, CDR2 YSYEKL. The trim removed 1 base at V and 5 bases at J, leaving 7 bases unmatched. The CDR3 totals 15 residues. CDR3 protein: CASSQVRGRVETQYF. The CDR3 DNA reads as TGCGCCAGCAGCCAAGTTCGGGGGAGGGTCGAGACCCAGTACTTC.

The J gene is TRBJ1-2, the V gene TRBV7-2, with D perhaps matching TRBD1 (6 bases). Germline V gene data show CDR1 as SGHTA and CDR2 as FQGNSA. V lost 0 bases to trimming and J lost 3 bases, with 11 bases between them. The CDR3 totals 15 residues. CDR3 residues: CASSLAGGRDYGYTF. The CDR3 DNA is TGTGCCAGCAGCTTAGCAGGGGGAAGGGACTATGGCTACACCTTC. Filled out from reference TRBV7-2 and TRBJ1-2, the complete variable domain reads GAGVSQSPSNKVTEKGKDVELRCDPISGHTALYWYRQSLGQGLEFLIYFQGNSAPDKSGLPSDRFSAERTGGSVSTLTIQRTQQEDSAVYLCASSLAGGRDYGYTFGSGTRLTVV.

CDR3 DNA sequence: TGTGCCAGTTCTCAGCTACAGGGGGCGGCTGAAGCTTTCTTT. Translated: CASSQLQGAAEAFF. The chain combines TRBV28 with TRBJ1-1, with 9 bases lining up with TRBD1. Germline loops: CDR1 MDHEN, CDR2 SYDVKM. This CDR3 has 14 amino acids. After removal of 9 bases from V and 6 bases from J, the junction contained 11 bases not matched to a gene.

The chain combines TRBV27 with TRBJ2-3, with 16 bases identical to TRBD2. V lost 3 bases to trimming and J lost 0 bases; unmatched junction nucleotides: 3. CDR3 length: 18 residues. The V gene's germline CDR1 is MNHEY and CDR2 SMNVEV (reference sequence). CDR3 region: CASSFGTSGRGSTDTQYF. The CDR3 region has the DNA TGTGCCAGCAGTTTTGGGACTAGCGGGAGGGGTAGCACAGATACGCAGTATTTT.

This clone was seen just once. The V gene is TRBV5-1, the J gene TRBJ2-1, with TRBD2 matching 14 bases. The CDR3 covers 18 residues. J lost 10 bases, V lost 0 bases, and 12 bases had no gene match. Germline CDR1 and CDR2: SGHRS and YFSETQ. The CDR3 DNA sequence: TGCGCCAGCAGCTTGGGGGGACTAGCGGGAGCCCCACAAGGAGAGCAGTTCTTC. It encodes CASSLGGLAGAPQGEQFF.

This clone was observed a handful of times. The gene calls are TRBV9 and TRBJ2-3; D is unclear. The ends were cut back, 0 bases at V and 4 bases at J, with 6 bases in the middle. Germline CDR1 is SGDLS and CDR2 is YYNGEE. There are 13 residues in the CDR3. The CDR3 sequence: CASSVDGPDTQYF. CDR3 DNA sequence: TGTGCCAGCAGCGTAGATGGCCCAGATACGCAGTATTTT. Looking up the rest from reference TRBV9 and TRBJ2-3 gives the full variable domain: DSGVTQTPKHLITATGQRVTLRCSPRSGDLSVYWYQQSLDQGLQFLIQYYNGEERAKGNILERFSAQQFPDLHSELNLSSLELGDSALYFCASSVDGPDTQYFGPGTRLTVL.

The chain combines TRBV18 with TRBJ2-3; D perhaps matches TRBD2 (6 bases). Germline CDR1 is KGHSH and CDR2 is LQKENI. Trimming shortened V by 2 bases and J by 1 base, and 16 bases separated the two germline ends. The CDR3 covers 17 residues. The CDR3 coding sequence is TGTGCCAGCTCACCAGTGGCGAGCGGGTGGGGCACAGATACGCAGTATTTT. Residues: CASSPVASGWGTDTQYF. Complete variable domain (other parts from reference TRBV18 and TRBJ2-3): NAGVMQNPRHLVRRRGQEARLRCSPMKGHSHVYWYRQLPEEGLKFMVYLQKENIIDESGMPKERFSAEFPKEGPSILRIQQVVRGDSAAYFCASSPVASGWGTDTQYFGPGTRLTVL.

The chain couples TRBV30 to TRBJ2-1, with D possibly matching TRBD2 (5 bases). The CDR3 runs 12 residues. V dropped 2 bases and J dropped 6 bases, with 8 bases sitting between them. Germline CDR1 GTSNPN, CDR2 SVGIG (reference sequence). The CDR3 protein is CAWSIGGNEQFF. In nucleotides, the CDR3 is TGTGCCTGGAGTATCGGAGGCAATGAGCAGTTCTTC.

The chain combines TRBV5-4 with TRBJ2-3; 11 positions match TRBD2. Trimming removed 5 bases from V and 5 bases from J; junction bases left unmatched: 7. The CDR3 is made up of 15 amino acids. The germline CDR1 and CDR2 sequences are SGHNT and YYREEE (reference sequence). The CDR3 DNA reads TGTGCCAGCAGTTCCCTAGCGGGAGGTATAGATACGCAGTATTTT. Encoded protein: CASSSLAGGIDTQYF.

The chain is built from TRBV5-1 and TRBJ1-2, with unresolved D. The CDR3 has 15 amino acids. Germline V gene lookup returns CDR1 SGHRS and CDR2 YFSETQ. V lost 4 bases and J 8 bases, leaving 21 bases between the germline ends. The CDR3 DNA reads as TGCGCCAGCAGCCAAAGACCGGGCGAAGCGGGCGGCTACACCTTC. Translation gives CASSQRPGEAGGYTF.

The V and J genes are TRBV28 and TRBJ1-1, with a tentative D call TRBD1 (5 bases). The V gene lost 3 bases and the J gene lost 10 bases, with 15 bases spanning the gap. The V gene's germline CDR1 is MDHEN and CDR2 SYDVKM. This CDR3 is built from 13 residues. The CDR3 here is CASSLRGMVVAFF. The DNA of the CDR3 is TGTGCCAGCAGTTTGCGGGGGATGGTAGTAGCTTTCTTT.

The chain links TRBV28 to TRBJ1-2; perhaps TRBD1 as D (5 bases). The germline gives CDR1 MDHEN, CDR2 SYDVKM. The CDR3 has 16 amino acids. Trimming removed 5 bases at V and 2 bases at J, with 18 bases between. CDR3: CASSPTGLAGNYGYTF. In DNA, the CDR3 is TGTGCCAGCAGTCCCACGGGCCTGGCAGGGAACTATGGCTACACCTTC.

The V and J genes are TRBV28 and TRBJ2-1, with D perhaps matching TRBD2 (6 bases). The V gene's germline CDR1 is MDHEN and CDR2 SYDVKM. V was trimmed by 9 bases and J by 2 bases, leaving 14 bases between them. The CDR3 consists of 14 residues. For the CDR3, the DNA is TGTGCCAGTAGGGCGGGAACCACCTACAATGAGCAGTTCTTC. Encoded protein: CASRAGTTYNEQFF.

The chain is built from TRBV18 and TRBJ1-3, with 7 bases fitting TRBD1. This CDR3 contains 16 residues. With 2 bases clipped from V and 1 base from J, the junction kept 5 bases outside the gene matches. Per germline, CDR1 KGHSH and CDR2 LQKENI. The CDR3 bases are TGTGCCAGCTCACCATTCCCAGGGGGATCTGGAAACACCATATATTTT. As protein: CASSPFPGGSGNTIYF.

V and J are TRBV2 and TRBJ1-1; 10 nucleotides align to TRBD1. The CDR3 contains 13 residues. Germline CDR1 reads SNHLY; CDR2 reads FYNNEI. After removal of 3 bases from V and 11 bases from J, the junction contained 6 bases not matched to a gene. CDR3 sequence: CASSDRQGAGAFF. CDR3 nucleotides: TGTGCCAGCAGTGATCGACAGGGGGCAGGCGCTTTCTTT.

The genes are TRBV5-1 and TRBJ1-1; the D is unclear. Trimming left V 0 bases short and J 1 base short, with 7 bases between. The CDR3 runs 14 residues. Germline CDR1 is SGHRS and CDR2 is YFSETQ. CDR3 in amino acids: CASSLVRENTEAFF. In DNA form, the CDR3 reads TGCGCCAGCAGCTTGGTACGGGAGAACACTGAAGCTTTCTTT.

V gene TRBV2 combines with J gene TRBJ1-1, with D possibly matching TRBD1 (6 bases). Germline V gene data show CDR1 as SNHLY and CDR2 as FYNNEI. The CDR3 is 15 residues long. The germline V and J ends were trimmed by 0 bases and 5 bases, with 13 bases remaining between them. CDR3 sequence (DNA): TGTGCCAGCAGTGAAGCGCTGGGGGCGCGAACTGAAGCTTTCTTT. It specifies CASSEALGARTEAFF. The variable domain in full, completed from reference TRBV2 and TRBJ1-1, reads EPEVTQTPSHQVTQMGQEVILRCVPISNHLYFYWYRQILGQKVEFLVSFYNNEISEKSEIFDDQFSVERPDGSNFTLKIRSTKLEDSAMYFCASSEALGARTEAFFGQGTRLTVV.

The chain couples TRBV9 to TRBJ2-2, with a possible D match to TRBD1 (6 bases). The CDR3 is made up of 16 amino acids. V was cut by 3 bases and J by 1 base, with 13 bases left in between. Germline CDR1 is SGDLS and CDR2 is YYNGEE. The CDR3 bases are TGTGCCAGCAGCGGCACCGGGACACTGAACACCGGGGAGCTGTTTTTT. It translates to CASSGTGTLNTGELFF.

The rearrangement uses TRBV5-1 and TRBJ2-7, with a weak D call TRBD2 (5 bases). Germline CDR1 and CDR2: SGHRS and YFSETQ. CDR3 length: 16 amino acids. Trimming took off 4 bases at V and 6 bases at J, with 23 bases between the two ends. The CDR3 loop reads CASSQMTGRGFREQYF. CDR3 nucleotide sequence: TGCGCCAGCAGCCAAATGACGGGCCGCGGGTTCCGCGAGCAGTACTTC.

This clone was observed a single time. The chain combines TRBV7-9 with TRBJ2-3; 9 positions match TRBD2. In germline, CDR1 is SEHNR, CDR2 FQNEAQ (reference sequence). V was pared by 5 bases and J by 1 base, with 7 bases of the junction left unmatched. The CDR3 has 16 residues. In nucleotides, the CDR3 is TGTGCCAGCAGCCCGGGACTAGCAAGCGGCACAGATACGCAGTATTTT. It specifies CASSPGLASGTDTQYF.

This chain links TRBV11-2 with TRBJ1-3; D gene unclear. The CDR3 consists of 14 residues. V lost 3 bases and J lost 2, with 8 bases in between. The germline CDR1 and CDR2 sequences are SGHAT and FQNNGV. In nucleotides, the CDR3 is TGTGCCAGCAGCTTCCAACGGGCTGGAAACACCATATATTTT. Translation: CASSFQRAGNTIYF.

V gene TRBV10-2 combines with J gene TRBJ2-2, with 10 nucleotides matching TRBD2. Germline values: CDR1 WSHSY, CDR2 SAAADI. This CDR3 region has 16 residues. The ends lost 3 bases at V and 7 bases at J; junction bases unmatched: 8. The CDR3 coding sequence is TGCGCCAGCAGTGATTCTAGCGGGAGACTTCACGGGGAGCTGTTTTTT. Protein sequence: CASSDSSGRLHGELFF.

The rearrangement uses TRBV2 and TRBJ2-4; TRBD2 matches 8 bases. The germline V gene has CDR1 SNHLY and CDR2 FYNNEI. J was trimmed by 6 bases and V by 1 base; bases with no gene match: 5. CDR3 length equals 15 residues. Here the CDR3 reads CASSEEGTRGNIQYF. The CDR3 DNA reads TGTGCCAGCAGTGAAGAAGGGACTAGGGGAAACATTCAGTACTTC.

This clone was seen more than once but under ten times. The chain combines TRBV4-2 with TRBJ2-7; 10 positions agree with TRBD2. CDR3 length: 16 amino acids. J lost 2 bases, V lost 0 bases, and 4 bases had no gene match. Germline CDR1 LGHNA, CDR2 YNFKEQ. CDR3 in amino acids: CASSQDPAGGPYEQYF. The CDR3 DNA reads TGTGCCAGCAGCCAAGATCCAGCGGGAGGGCCCTACGAGCAGTACTTC.

The genes are TRBV19 and TRBJ2-3, with D perhaps matching TRBD1 (6 bases). The CDR3 runs to 14 residues. Germline-derived CDR1 and CDR2 are LNHDA and SQIVND (reference sequence). Deletions cut 6 bases from V and 1 base from J, with 11 bases between. The CDR3 DNA sequence: TGTGCCAGTAGCTTCAGGGGCGGCACAGATACGCAGTATTTT. Protein sequence: CASSFRGGTDTQYF.

The chain uses TRBV9 and TRBJ2-4, with D unclear. Per the germline V gene, CDR1 is SGDLS and CDR2 is YYNGEE. The V gene lost 6 bases and the J gene lost 0 bases, with 13 bases spanning the gap. The CDR3 length is 15 residues. The chain's CDR3 is CASKRQILAKNIQYF. The DNA of the CDR3 is TGTGCCAGCAAGAGGCAGATCCTAGCCAAAAACATTCAGTACTTC. Together with reference TRBV9 and TRBJ2-4, the CDR3 gives the full variable domain: DSGVTQTPKHLITATGQRVTLRCSPRSGDLSVYWYQQSLDQGLQFLIQYYNGEERAKGNILERFSAQQFPDLHSELNLSSLELGDSALYFCASKRQILAKNIQYFGAGTRLSVL.

This chain joins TRBV10-2 and TRBJ1-1; 12 positions match TRBD1. The CDR3 length is 16 residues. Germline CDR1 is WSHSY and CDR2 is SAAADI. J lost 3 bases, V lost 4 bases, and 6 bases had no gene match. The CDR3 DNA sequence: TGCGCCAGCAGTGTCCCGGGACAGGGGGCGGACACTGAAGCTTTCTTT. Amino acids: CASSVPGQGADTEAFF.

J is TRBJ1-1 and V is TRBV28, with TRBD1 as a possible D gene (5 bases). The CDR3 is 13 residues long. Trimming stripped 3 bases from V and 7 bases from J, with 12 bases between. The germline V gene encodes CDR1 MDHEN and CDR2 SYDVKM. The CDR3 sequence is CASSLLQDGEAFF. CDR3 coding DNA: TGTGCCAGCAGTTTGTTACAGGACGGTGAAGCTTTCTTT.

The chain joins TRBV7-2 to TRBJ1-2, with D tentatively TRBD1 (6 bases). CDR3 length: 15 residues. Germline-derived CDR1 and CDR2 are SGHTA and FQGNSA. Trimming left V 6 bases short and J 0 bases short, with 14 bases between. CDR3 loop: CASSLYRASNYGYTF. The CDR3 DNA sequence: TGTGCCAGCAGTCTTTACAGGGCCTCTAACTATGGCTACACCTTC. Using reference TRBV7-2 and TRBJ1-2 for the parts outside the CDR3, the full variable domain is GAGVSQSPSNKVTEKGKDVELRCDPISGHTALYWYRQSLGQGLEFLIYFQGNSAPDKSGLPSDRFSAERTGGSVSTLTIQRTQQEDSAVYLCASSLYRASNYGYTFGSGTRLTVV.

The V gene is TRBV28, the J gene TRBJ2-3; TRBD1 is a possible D gene (5 bases). Germline V gene data show CDR1 as MDHEN and CDR2 as SYDVKM. Trimming took off 4 bases at V and 1 base at J, with 9 bases between the two ends. This CDR3 contains 14 residues. The CDR3 region is CASSSDSGTDTQYF. CDR3 sequence (DNA): TGTGCCAGCAGTTCCGACAGCGGCACAGATACGCAGTATTTT.

This clone was seen only once. The rearrangement uses TRBV10-3 and TRBJ2-7, with 7 nucleotides matching TRBD1. This CDR3 contains 13 residues. Germline V gene sequence: CDR1 ENHRY, CDR2 SYGVKD. V dropped 4 bases and J dropped 6; count of bases not matched to a gene: 6. In nucleotides, the CDR3 is TGTGCCATCAGTGGAAGGGGGCTTGCCGAGCAGTACTTC. Translation gives CAISGRGLAEQYF.